The source of this TCR beta chain is a study of cytomegalovirus exposure and HLA in healthy donors. V was pared by 0 bases and J by 7 bases, with 10 bases of the junction left unmatched. From germline, CDR1 is PRHDT and CDR2 FYEKMQ (reference sequence). CDR3 length: 17 residues. Researchers ran the PCR with 60 Vbeta and 13 Jbeta primers. Method: immunoSEQ multiplex PCR; TCRdb's copy keeps in-frame clones and lacks some. Seen here are about 77,000 clones, approximately 78% observed once, and the top ten hold almost 4.5%. The sequenced sample was PBMCs. The sequence was collected from a man aged 40-50 years in good health and CMV-seronegative. This chain uses TRBV13 with TRBJ2-1; 9 bases map to TRBD1. The CDR3 loop reads CASSLGSGTGFRNEQFF. The DNA of the CDR3 is TGTGCCAGCAGCTTAGGGTCCGGGACAGGGTTTCGGAATGAGCAGTTCTTC.